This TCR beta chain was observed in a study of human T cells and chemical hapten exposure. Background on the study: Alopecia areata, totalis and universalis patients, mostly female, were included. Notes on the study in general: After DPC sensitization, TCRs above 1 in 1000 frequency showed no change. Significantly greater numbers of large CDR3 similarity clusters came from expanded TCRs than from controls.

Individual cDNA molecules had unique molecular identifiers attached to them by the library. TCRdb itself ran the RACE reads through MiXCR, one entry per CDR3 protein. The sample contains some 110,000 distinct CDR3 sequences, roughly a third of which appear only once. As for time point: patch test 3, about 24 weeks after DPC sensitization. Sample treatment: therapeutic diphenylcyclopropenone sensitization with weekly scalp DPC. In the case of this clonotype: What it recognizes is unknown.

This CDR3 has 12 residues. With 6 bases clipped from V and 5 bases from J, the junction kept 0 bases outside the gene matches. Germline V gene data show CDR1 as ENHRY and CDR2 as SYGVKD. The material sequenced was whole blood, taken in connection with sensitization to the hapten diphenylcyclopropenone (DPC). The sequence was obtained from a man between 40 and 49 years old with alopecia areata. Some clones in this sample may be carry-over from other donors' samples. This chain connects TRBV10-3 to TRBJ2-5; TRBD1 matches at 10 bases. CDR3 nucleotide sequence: TGTGCCATCAGGGACAGGGGGGAGACCCAGTACTTC. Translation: CAIRDRGETQYF.